This entry lists 22 T cell receptor beta chains sequenced from one sample in a study of human T cells and chemical hapten exposure. TCRdb re-called the RACE reads with MiXCR, one entry per CDR3 protein. The table shows 250,000 to 300,000 distinct CDR3 sequences, with roughly 8% occurring only once. Time point defined: pre-sensitization, week 0. Treatment reported: therapeutic diphenylcyclopropenone sensitization with weekly scalp DPC. Source: whole blood, taken in connection with sensitization to the hapten diphenylcyclopropenone (DPC). These receptors were obtained from a man between 18 and 35 years old with alopecia areata. Some clones in this sample may be carry-over from other donors' samples.

The chain has TRBV5-4 and TRBJ2-7; either TRBD1 or TRBD2 may fit D (5 bases each). Trimming removed 4 bases from V and 7 bases from J, with 18 bases in between. Germline CDR1 is SGHNT and CDR2 is YYREEE (reference sequence). The CDR3 extends over 14 amino acids. CDR3 sequence (DNA): TGTGCCAGCAGCCCCGGGGCCGGGGCGAGGGAGCAGTACGTC. This translates into CASSPGAGAREQYV.

The rearrangement joins TRBV28 to TRBJ2-7; 9 nucleotides line up with TRBD1. Germline assignment: CDR1 MDHEN and CDR2 SYDVKM. The CDR3 is 14 residues long. V was pared by 6 bases and J by 2 bases, with 5 bases of the junction left unmatched. CDR3 bases: TGTGCCAGCAGGGAGACAGGGGGTGCCTACGAGCAGTACTTC. It is translated as CASRETGGAYEQYF. The full variable domain, in which reference TRBV28 and TRBJ2-7 provide the parts outside the CDR3, is DVKVTQSSRYLVKRTGEKVFLECVQDMDHENMFWYRQDPGLGLRLIYFSYDVKMKEKGDIPEGYSVSREKKERFSLILESASTNQTSMYLCASRETGGAYEQYFGPGTRLTVT.

This clonotype has a handful of counts. V is TRBV29-1 and J is TRBJ2-5, with 7 bases matching TRBD2. V shed 6 bases, J shed 1 base, and the junction held 5 bases outside the gene matches. Germline V CDR1 and CDR2: SQVTM, ANQGSEA. This CDR3 region has 13 residues. The CDR3 spells CSVASGTQETQYF. CDR3 DNA sequence: TGCAGCGTAGCAAGCGGGACCCAAGAGACCCAGTACTTC.

This clonotype was seen ten or more times. The chain recombines TRBV20-1 with TRBJ2-2; 7 bases match TRBD1. This CDR3 is built from 15 residues. V was pared by 6 bases and J by 2 bases, with 9 bases of the junction left unmatched. Germline lookup yields CDR1 DFQATT and CDR2 SNEGSKA (reference sequence). The CDR3 bases are TGCAGTGCCCATTCACCAGGGGGTAACACCGGGGAGCTGTTTTTT. It yields the protein CSAHSPGGNTGELFF.

In this sample, this clonotype turned up a few times. The J gene is TRBJ2-4, the V gene TRBV7-9; D is possibly TRBD1 (6 bases). The CDR3 sequence is 15 residues long. Looked up from germline, CDR1 is SEHNR and CDR2 is FQNEAQ (reference sequence). V was pared by 1 base and J by 7 bases, with 14 bases between. DNA for the CDR3: TGTGCCAGCAGCTTAGGTGGGGGCCAGGGTAACATTCAGTACTTC. Its protein is CASSLGGGQGNIQYF.

This clonotype was found a few times. The chain has TRBV11-2 and TRBJ2-1; no clear D gene. Germline CDR1 is SGHAT and CDR2 is FQNNGV. CDR3 size: 13 residues. V lost 0 bases and J lost 6, with 6 bases in between. The CDR3 is CASSLDLTNEQFF. CDR3 nucleotides: TGTGCCAGCAGCTTAGATCTCACCAATGAGCAGTTCTTC.

To note about this clonotype: The limits of the CDR3 on the DNA are not certain, so only TCRdb's listed CDR3 is given. V is TRBV27 and J is TRBJ2-2. The CDR3 spans 12 amino acids, including both terminal residues. The V gene's germline CDR1 is MNHEY and CDR2 SMNVEV (reference sequence). The CDR3 protein is CASSFGAGELFF.

The V gene is TRBV29-1, the J gene TRBJ2-1; D is unclear. V shed 5 bases and J shed 4 bases, with 12 bases lying between them. Germline V gives CDR1 SQVTM, CDR2 ANQGSEA. There are 13 residues in the CDR3. CDR3 region: CSVRAESYNEQFF. The CDR3 DNA follows: TGCAGCGTTCGTGCAGAATCATACAATGAGCAGTTCTTC.

This clonotype came up many times. The V gene is TRBV12-3 or TRBV12-4, the J gene TRBJ1-6; no clear D gene. V lost 5 bases, J lost 4 bases, and 9 bases lay in between. The CDR3 runs 14 residues. CDR3: CASSPGSYNSPLHF. Here the CDR3 DNA reads TGTGCCAGCAGTCCGGGCTCGTATAATTCACCCCTCCACTTT.

V is TRBV4-3 and J is TRBJ1-4; D is ambiguous. Per the germline V gene, CDR1 is LGHNA and CDR2 is YSLEER. The CDR3 extends over 16 amino acids. Between the trimmed V and J ends, which lost 3 bases and 7 bases, there was a span of 18 bases. CDR3 coding DNA: TGCGCCAGCAGCCACGGCATCCAAGGGCGAGGTGAAAAACTGTTTTTT. As protein: CASSHGIQGRGEKLFF.

The chain recombines TRBV7-9 with TRBJ1-6; tentatively, D is TRBD1 (6 bases). CDR3 length: 17 amino acids. V was pared by 0 bases and J by 7 bases, with 16 bases between. The V gene's germline CDR1 is SEHNR and CDR2 FQNEAQ (reference sequence). The CDR3 spells CASSLASGALRNSPLHF. Here the CDR3 DNA reads TGTGCCAGCAGCTTAGCCTCAGGGGCTTTAAGGAATTCACCCCTCCACTTT.

This clonotype has a count of ten or more. The CDR3 reads CASSYSASSIAKNIQYF. CDR3 bases: TGTGCCAGCAGTTACTCTGCCAGCTCCATAGCCAAAAACATTCAGTACTTC. J is TRBJ2-4 and V is TRBV6-5; no firm D call. Per the germline V gene, CDR1 is MNHEY and CDR2 is SVGAGI. Trimming shortened V by 0 bases and J by 0 bases, and 12 bases separated the two germline ends. The CDR3 is 17 amino acids.

This clonotype was seen only a few times. The CDR3 reads CASSLPQWDIGNQPQHF. In nucleotides, the CDR3 is TGTGCCAGCAGTTTACCCCAGTGGGACATTGGCAATCAGCCCCAGCATTTT. The V gene is TRBV12-3 or TRBV12-4, the J gene TRBJ1-5; D possibly corresponds to TRBD1 (6 bases). The CDR3 length is 17 residues. The germline V and J ends were trimmed by 2 bases and 2 bases, with 16 bases remaining between them.

This chain connects TRBV18 to TRBJ1-1; D uncertain. V lost 1 base to trimming and J lost 4 bases, with 13 bases between them. This CDR3 comprises 15 residues. Per germline, CDR1 KGHSH and CDR2 LQKENI. This CDR3 reads CASSPQSETPTEAFF. The CDR3 region has the DNA TGTGCCAGCTCACCACAATCAGAGACACCCACTGAAGCTTTCTTT.

This clonotype was counted only a few times. The chain joins TRBV20-1 to TRBJ1-1; the match to TRBD1 covers 7 bases. The CDR3 consists of 13 residues. Germline V gene data show CDR1 as DFQATT and CDR2 as SNEGSKA (reference sequence). V dropped 5 bases and J dropped 4; count of bases not matched to a gene: 7. The CDR3 sequence: CSAGYDRATEAFF. CDR3 bases: TGCAGTGCTGGATATGACAGGGCCACTGAAGCTTTCTTT.

This clonotype was seen only a few times. This chain connects TRBV7-2 to TRBJ1-4, with D unclear. Trimming took off 6 bases at V and 3 bases at J, with 17 bases between the two ends. The CDR3 consists of 16 residues. From germline, CDR1 is SGHTA and CDR2 FQGNSA. Written as DNA, the CDR3 is TGTGCCAGCAGTCCCCAGGCGAGGCGGTCTAATGAAAAACTGTTTTTT. Translated, it gives CASSPQARRSNEKLFF.

V and J are TRBV25-1 and TRBJ1-1; D is undetermined. In germline, CDR1 is MGHDK, CDR2 SYGVNS. This CDR3 spans 11 amino acids. Between the trimmed V and J ends, which lost 0 bases and 4 bases, there was a span of 0 bases. The CDR3 loop is CASSEYTEAFF. CDR3 DNA sequence: TGTGCCAGCAGTGAATACACTGAAGCTTTCTTT.

In its sample, this clonotype was seen a few times. This chain joins TRBV29-1 and TRBJ1-1, with D possibly TRBD1 on 6 matching bases. Germline CDR1 and CDR2: SQVTM and ANQGSEA. The CDR3 has 16 amino acids. Trimming took 7 bases from V and 3 from J, leaving 24 bases between them. The CDR3 protein is CSATPFRMRGHTEAFF. As DNA, the CDR3 is TGCAGCGCGACTCCGTTCCGGATGCGGGGGCACACTGAAGCTTTCTTT.

This clonotype was seen more than once but under ten times. CDR3 sequence (DNA): TGCGCCAGCAGCTACTCAGTGGACAGTCAGAACACTGAAGCTTTCTTT. Translation gives CASSYSVDSQNTEAFF. This sequence joins TRBV5-1 and TRBJ1-1; D is perhaps TRBD1 (6 bases). The V and J ends lost 3 bases and 1 base respectively, with 16 bases between them. The CDR3 extends over 16 amino acids. CDR1 and CDR2 from the germline V gene are SGHRS and YFSETQ. Looking up the rest from reference TRBV5-1 and TRBJ1-1 gives the full variable domain: KAGVTQTPRYLIKTRGQQVTLSCSPISGHRSVSWYQQTPGQGLQFLFEYFSETQRNKGNFPGRFSGRQFSNSRSEMNVSTLELGDSALYLCASSYSVDSQNTEAFFGQGTRLTVV.

This clonotype occurred a few times. This sequence joins TRBV6-2 or TRBV6-3 and TRBJ2-6; either TRBD1 or TRBD2 may supply D (6 bases each). Trimming removed 5 bases from V and 4 bases from J, with 15 bases in between. Germline CDR1 reads MNHEY; CDR2 reads SVGEGT. The CDR3 consists of 16 residues. The chain's CDR3 is CASSPPRGLGANVLTF. In DNA form, the CDR3 reads TGTGCCAGCAGTCCCCCACGGGGGCTAGGGGCCAACGTCCTGACTTTC.

Many counts were recorded for this clonotype. The chain combines TRBV6-5 with TRBJ1-2; D remains ambiguous. The CDR3 length is 12 residues. Trimming pared 6 bases from V and 8 bases from J, leaving 13 bases between. Germline lookup yields CDR1 MNHEY and CDR2 SVGAGI. The CDR3, as DNA: TGTGCCAGCAGATTACTAGACGGGGGCTACACCTTC. This sequence encodes CASRLLDGGYTF.

This clonotype was observed a few times. V and J are TRBV12-3 or TRBV12-4 and TRBJ1-5, with D possibly matching TRBD1 (6 bases). Trimming took off 5 bases at V and 3 bases at J, with 17 bases between the two ends. CDR3 length equals 16 residues. The CDR3 reads CASSHRTALNNQPQHF. The CDR3 region has the DNA TGTGCCAGCAGTCATCGGACAGCACTGAACAATCAGCCCCAGCATTTT.